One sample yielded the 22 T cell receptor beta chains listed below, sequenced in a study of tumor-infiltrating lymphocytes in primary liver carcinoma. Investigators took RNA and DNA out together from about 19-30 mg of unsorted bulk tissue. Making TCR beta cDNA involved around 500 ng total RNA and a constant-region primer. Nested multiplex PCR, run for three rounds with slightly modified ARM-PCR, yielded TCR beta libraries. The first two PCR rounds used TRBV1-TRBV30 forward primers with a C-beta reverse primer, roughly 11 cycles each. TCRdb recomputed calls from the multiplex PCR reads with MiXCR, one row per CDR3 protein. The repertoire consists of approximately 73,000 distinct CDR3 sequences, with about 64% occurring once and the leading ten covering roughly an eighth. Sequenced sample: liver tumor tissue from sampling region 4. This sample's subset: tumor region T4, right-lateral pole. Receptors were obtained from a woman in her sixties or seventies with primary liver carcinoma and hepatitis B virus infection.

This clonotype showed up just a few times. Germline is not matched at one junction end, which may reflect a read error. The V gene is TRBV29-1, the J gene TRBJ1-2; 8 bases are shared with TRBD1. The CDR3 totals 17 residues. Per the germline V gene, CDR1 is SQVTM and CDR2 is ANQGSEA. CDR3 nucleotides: TGCAGCGTTGACACATCTCCAGGGGGCCACGCTAACTACGGCTACACCTTC. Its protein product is CSVDTSPGGHANYGYTF.

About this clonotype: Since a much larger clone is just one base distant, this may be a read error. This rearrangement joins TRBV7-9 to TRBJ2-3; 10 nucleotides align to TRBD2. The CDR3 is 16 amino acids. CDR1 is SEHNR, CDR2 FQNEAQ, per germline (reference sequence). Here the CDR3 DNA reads TGTGCCAGTCGTCAATCTAGCGGGAGTGGCACAGATGCGCAGTATTTT. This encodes CASRQSSGSGTDAQYF.

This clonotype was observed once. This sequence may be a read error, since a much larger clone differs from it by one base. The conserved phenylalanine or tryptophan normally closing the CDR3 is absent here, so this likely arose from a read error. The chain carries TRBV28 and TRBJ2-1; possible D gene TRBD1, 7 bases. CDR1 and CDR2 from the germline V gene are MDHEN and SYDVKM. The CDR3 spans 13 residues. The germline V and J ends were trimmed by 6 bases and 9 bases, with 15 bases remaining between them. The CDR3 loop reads CASSTGEVGEQFL. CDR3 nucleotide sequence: TGTGCCAGCAGCACAGGGGAGGTTGGTGAGCAGTTCCTC.

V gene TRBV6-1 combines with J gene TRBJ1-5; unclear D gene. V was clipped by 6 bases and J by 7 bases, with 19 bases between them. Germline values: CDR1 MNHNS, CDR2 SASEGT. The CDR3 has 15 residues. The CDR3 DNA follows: TGTGCCAGCAGCCTCCTCGAGGGAAGATACCAGCCCCAGCATTTT. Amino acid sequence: CASSLLEGRYQPQHF.

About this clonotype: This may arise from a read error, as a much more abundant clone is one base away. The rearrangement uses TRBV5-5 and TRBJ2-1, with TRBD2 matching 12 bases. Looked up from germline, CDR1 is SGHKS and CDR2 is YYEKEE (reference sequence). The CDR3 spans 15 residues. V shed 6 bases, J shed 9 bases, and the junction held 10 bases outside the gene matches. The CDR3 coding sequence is TGTGCCAGCAACTCGACTAGCGGGAGTGGGGGTGAGCAGTTCTTC. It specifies CASNSTSGSGGEQFF. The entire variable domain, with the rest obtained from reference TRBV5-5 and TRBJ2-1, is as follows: DAGVTQSPTHLIKTRGQQVTLRCSPISGHKSVSWYQQVLGQGPQFIFQYYEKEERGRGNFPDRFSARQFPNYSSELNVNALLLGDSALYLCASNSTSGSGGEQFFGPGTRLTVL.

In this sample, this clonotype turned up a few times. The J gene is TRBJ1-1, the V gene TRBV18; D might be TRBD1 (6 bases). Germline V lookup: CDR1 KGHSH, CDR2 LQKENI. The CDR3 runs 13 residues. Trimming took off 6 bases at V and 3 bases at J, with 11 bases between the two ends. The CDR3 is CASSPNRDTEAFF. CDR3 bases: TGTGCCAGCTCCCCAAACAGGGACACTGAAGCTTTCTTT.

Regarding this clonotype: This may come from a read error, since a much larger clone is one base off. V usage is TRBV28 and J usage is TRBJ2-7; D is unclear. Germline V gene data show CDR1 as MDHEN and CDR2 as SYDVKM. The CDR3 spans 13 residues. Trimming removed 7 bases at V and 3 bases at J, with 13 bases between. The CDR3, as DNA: TGTGCCAGCATTAATTCTAATAACTACGAGCAGTACTTC. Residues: CASINSNNYEQYF.

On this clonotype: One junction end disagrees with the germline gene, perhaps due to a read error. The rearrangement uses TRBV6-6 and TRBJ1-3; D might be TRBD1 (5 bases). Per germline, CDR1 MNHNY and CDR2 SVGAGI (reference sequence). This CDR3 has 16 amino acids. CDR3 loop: CARSYMGPRSGNTIYF. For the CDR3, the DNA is TGTGCCAGGAGTTACATGGGGCCCCGATCTGGAAACACCATATATTTT.

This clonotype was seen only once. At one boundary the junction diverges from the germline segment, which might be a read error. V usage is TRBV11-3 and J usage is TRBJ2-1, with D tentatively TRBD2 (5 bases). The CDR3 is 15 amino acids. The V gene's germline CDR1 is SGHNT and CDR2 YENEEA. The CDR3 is CASSPRGMGNNEQFF. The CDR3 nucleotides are TGTGCGAGCAGCCCTCGGGGTATGGGGAACAATGAGCAATTCTTC.

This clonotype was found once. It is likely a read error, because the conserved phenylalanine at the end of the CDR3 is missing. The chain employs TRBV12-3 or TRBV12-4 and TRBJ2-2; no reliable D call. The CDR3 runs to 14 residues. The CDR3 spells CASCLIANTGELFY. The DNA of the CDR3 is TGTGCCAGCTGTTTAATCGCGAACACCGGGGAGCTGTTTTAT.

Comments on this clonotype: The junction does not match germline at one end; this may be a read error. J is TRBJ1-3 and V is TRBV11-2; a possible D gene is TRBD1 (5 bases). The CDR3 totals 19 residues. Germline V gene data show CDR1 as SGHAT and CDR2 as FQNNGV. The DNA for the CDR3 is TGTGCCAGCAGCTCACGCCCGGTTAGGGGAGCGTACTCTGGAAACACCATACATTTT. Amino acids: CASSSRPVRGAYSGNTIHF.

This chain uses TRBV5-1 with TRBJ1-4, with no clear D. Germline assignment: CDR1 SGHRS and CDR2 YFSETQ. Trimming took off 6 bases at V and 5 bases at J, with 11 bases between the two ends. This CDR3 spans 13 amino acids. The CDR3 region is CASNRGANEKLFF. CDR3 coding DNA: TGCGCCAGCAACCGGGGAGCGAATGAAAAACTGTTTTTT.

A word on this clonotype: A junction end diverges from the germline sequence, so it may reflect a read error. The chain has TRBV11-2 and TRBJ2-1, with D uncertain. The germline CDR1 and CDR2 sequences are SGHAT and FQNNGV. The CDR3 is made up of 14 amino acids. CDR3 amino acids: CVSSLDGPNNGQFF. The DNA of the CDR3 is TGTGTCAGCAGCTTAGATGGGCCCAACAATGGGCAGTTCTTC.

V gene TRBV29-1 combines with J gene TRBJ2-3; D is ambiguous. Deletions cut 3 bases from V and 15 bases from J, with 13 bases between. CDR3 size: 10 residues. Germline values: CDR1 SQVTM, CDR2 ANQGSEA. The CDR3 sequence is CSVDTNTLYF. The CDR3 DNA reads TGCAGCGTTGACACAAATACGCTATATTTT.

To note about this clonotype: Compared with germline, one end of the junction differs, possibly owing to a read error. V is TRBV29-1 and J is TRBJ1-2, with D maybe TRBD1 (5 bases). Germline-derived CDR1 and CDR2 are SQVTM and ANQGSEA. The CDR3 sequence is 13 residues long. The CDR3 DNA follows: TGCGGCGTCGTGAAGGGGACCGCTCATGGCTACACCTTC. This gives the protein CGVVKGTAHGYTF.

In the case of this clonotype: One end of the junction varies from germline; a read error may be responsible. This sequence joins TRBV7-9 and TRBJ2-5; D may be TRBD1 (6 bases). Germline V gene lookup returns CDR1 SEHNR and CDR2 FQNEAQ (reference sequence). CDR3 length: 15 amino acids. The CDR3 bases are TGTGCCAGCAAAAAGGGTCTAGCAGGGGTAGAGACCCAATACTTC. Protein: CASKKGLAGVETQYF.

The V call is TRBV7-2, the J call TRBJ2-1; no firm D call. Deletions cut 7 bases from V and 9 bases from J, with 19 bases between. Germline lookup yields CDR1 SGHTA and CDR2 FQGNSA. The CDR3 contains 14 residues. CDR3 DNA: TGTGCCAGCAACTTGACAATAGACCGAGGTGAGCAGTTCTTC. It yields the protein CASNLTIDRGEQFF.

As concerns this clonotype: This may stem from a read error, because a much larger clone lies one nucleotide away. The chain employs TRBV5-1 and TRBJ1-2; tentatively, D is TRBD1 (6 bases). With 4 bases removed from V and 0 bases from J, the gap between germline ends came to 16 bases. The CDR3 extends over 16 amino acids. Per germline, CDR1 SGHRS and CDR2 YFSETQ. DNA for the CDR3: TGCGCCAGCAGCCAGATCGGGGGGCTAGCTAACTATGGCTACACCTTC. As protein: CASSQIGGLANYGYTF.

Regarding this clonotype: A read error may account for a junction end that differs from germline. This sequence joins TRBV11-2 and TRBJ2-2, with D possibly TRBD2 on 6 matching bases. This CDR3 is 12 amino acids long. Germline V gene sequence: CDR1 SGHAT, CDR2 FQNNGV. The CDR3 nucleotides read TGTGCCAGCAGCTCCCGGGGCGGGGAGCTCTTTTTT. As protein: CASSSRGGELFF.

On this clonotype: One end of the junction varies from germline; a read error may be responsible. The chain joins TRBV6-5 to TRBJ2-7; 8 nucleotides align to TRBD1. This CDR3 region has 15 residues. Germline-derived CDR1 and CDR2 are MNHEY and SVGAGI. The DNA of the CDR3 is TGTGACAGCAGTTTCGCCGGGACAGGCCTAGATGGGCAGTACTTC. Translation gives CDSSFAGTGLDGQYF.

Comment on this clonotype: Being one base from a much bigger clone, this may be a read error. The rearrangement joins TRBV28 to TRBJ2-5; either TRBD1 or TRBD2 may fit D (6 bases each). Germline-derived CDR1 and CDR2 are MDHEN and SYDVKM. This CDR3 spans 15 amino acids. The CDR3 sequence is CASSGVGGAQEAQYF. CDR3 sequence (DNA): TGTGCCAGCAGTGGCGTCGGGGGCGCGCAAGAGGCCCAGTACTTC.

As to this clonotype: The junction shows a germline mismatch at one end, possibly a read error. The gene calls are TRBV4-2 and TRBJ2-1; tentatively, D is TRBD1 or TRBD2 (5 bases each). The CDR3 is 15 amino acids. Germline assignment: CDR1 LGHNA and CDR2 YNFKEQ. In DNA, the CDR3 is TGTGCCAGCTGCCAAGGGGAGACAGACTGCAATGGGCAGTTCTTC. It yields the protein CASCQGETDCNGQFF.